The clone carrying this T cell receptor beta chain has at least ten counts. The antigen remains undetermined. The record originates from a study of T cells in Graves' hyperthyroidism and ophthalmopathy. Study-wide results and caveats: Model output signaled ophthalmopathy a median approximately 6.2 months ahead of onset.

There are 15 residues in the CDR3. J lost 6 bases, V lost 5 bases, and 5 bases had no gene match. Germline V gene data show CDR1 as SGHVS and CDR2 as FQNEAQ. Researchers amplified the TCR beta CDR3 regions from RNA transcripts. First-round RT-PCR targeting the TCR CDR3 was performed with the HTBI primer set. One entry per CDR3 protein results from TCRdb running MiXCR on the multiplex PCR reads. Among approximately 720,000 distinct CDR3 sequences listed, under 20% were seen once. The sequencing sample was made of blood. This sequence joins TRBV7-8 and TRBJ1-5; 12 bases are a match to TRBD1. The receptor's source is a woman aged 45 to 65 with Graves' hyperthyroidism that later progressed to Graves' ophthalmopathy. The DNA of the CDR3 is TGTGCCAGCAGCCCGGGACAGGGGGCTGGTCAGCCCCAGCATTTT. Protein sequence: CASSPGQGAGQPQHF. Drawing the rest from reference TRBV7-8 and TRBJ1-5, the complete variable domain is GAGVSQSPRYKVAKRGQDVALRCDPISGHVSLFWYQQALGQGPEFLTYFQNEAQLDKSGLPSDRFFAERPEGSVSTLKIQRTQQEDSAVYLCASSPGQGAGQPQHFGDGTRLSIL.